This paragraph covers one T cell receptor (beta chain) sequence. The specificity of this receptor is unknown. No much larger clonotype is one base removed from it; base qualities were not supplied. Library preparation was by multiplex PCR. Sequencing took place on an Illumina HiSeq 4000. TCR beta libraries were built with iRepertoire HTBI primers and Arm-PCR amplification of CDR3 regions. Before sequencing, the PCR products underwent gel purification. The authors processed their data as follows. A total of around 66 TRBV and some 15 TRBJ segments were identified across samples and were used for gene usage analysis of CDR3 amino acid clonotypes. COPE and FqMerger were used to merge the filtered high-quality paired reads into contigs. BLAST was used to align contigs to the IMGT TRBV, TRBD and TRBJ reference genes, and CDR3 was defined following IMGT. Any clonotype with a frequency above 0.1% was counted as a highly expanded clone. Shannon entropy served as the measure of repertoire diversity, while the Gini coefficient captured V-J evenness. Public clonotypes were defined as clonotypes shared by more than one individual. TCRdb trimmed public reads at Q25 via fastp, called clones via MiXCR and kept in-frame beta chains. CDR3 protein sequences are deduplicated, and each keeps its most common genes and DNA. TCRdb assigned the V and J calls; the authors' analysis was not used. The sample table records 400,000 to 550,000 distinct CDR3 sequences; about 15% of these occur just once. About 10% of the sample is in the top ten clones.

Explained via the paper, the time point label denotes: newly diagnosed GD, antithyroid drugs for less than 3 months. For both TCR sequencing and RNA sequencing, RNA was extracted from PBMCs using TRIzol. The diagnosis of Graves' disease followed American Thyroid Association guidelines. Recruitment of patients was carried out at an endocrinology department in Xi'an, China. Each patient gave about 10 milliliters of peripheral blood, collected in an EDTA anticoagulant tube. PBMCs were isolated by Ficoll Paque Plus density gradient separation without further T cell sorting. An Agilent 2100 Bioanalyzer and agarose gel were used to assess RNA quality, and a NanoDrop 2000 was used to measure RNA concentration. This sample was taken from a study of regulatory T cells in long-lasting Graves disease (dated by TCRdb to the early 2020s). As for the study more broadly: Antithyroid drugs had been taken for less than 3 months by newly diagnosed Graves' disease patients. Patients with persistent Graves' disease were compared with patients with newly diagnosed Graves' disease using TCR sequencing and RNA sequencing of peripheral blood. The study was conducted in China and was registered as a clinical trial. TCR sequencing covered around 13 persistent and roughly 20 newly diagnosed Graves' disease patients, 33 samples in total. Study-wide conclusions, independent of this receptor: As a limitation, the authors acknowledged that the small sample size may reduce accuracy. Compared with newly diagnosed patients, patients with persistent Graves' disease had lower TCR Shannon entropy and fewer highly expanded clones, which suggests clonal expansion. A larger number of public clonotypes was shared among persistent patients (approximately 2,500) than among newly diagnosed patients (around 870). TRBV28, TRBJ1-2 and TRBJ2-5 were preferentially used in persistent disease, while TRBV20-1 and TRBJ2-1 were favored in newly diagnosed disease. Peripheral blood alone was examined, since thyroid tissue, which constituted the primary lesion, could not be accessed. Sequencing and analysis were limited to the TCR beta chain.

The CDR3 goes from the cysteine to the phenylalanine over 17 residues. Solely the CDR3 DNA is kept, with 51 bases framed from the first base. CDR1 is given as KGHSH and CDR2 as LQKENI, both from the germline V gene. The germline V and J ends show losses of 6 bases and 3 bases respectively, and no gene match explains 15 bases of the junction. The same data also went into a second study, on T cells in Graves' hyperthyroidism and ophthalmopathy. Drawing on the second study: Graves' hyperthyroidism was defined as stable when no progression to ophthalmopathy occurred over 18 months of follow-up. Hyperthyroidism patients were newly diagnosed, had a disease duration of under 2 months, and were aged 18 to 65 years. Exclusion was applied to patients with uncontrolled infections, other autoimmune diseases, pregnancy or lactation. Diagnoses relied on clinical symptoms, serum thyroxine and TRAb, thyroid ultrasound and orbital computed tomography. The first round of RT-PCR for the TCR CDR3 was performed with the HTBI primer set and the Qiagen OneStep RT-PCR kit. Most expanded thyroid clonotypes (frequency above 0.001) were also found in blood, which suggests that blood repertoires may mirror thyroid immune responses. A 13 V-J signature model separated ophthalmopathy from stable hyperthyroidism, with approximately 87% sensitivity and 81% to 83% specificity in cross-validation and 80%/75% in testing. In validation, the model predicted progression to ophthalmopathy a median of roughly 6.1 months before onset, with roughly 70% sensitivity and about 72% specificity. A discovery cohort of fewer than 110 patients, fewer than 50 with Graves' ophthalmopathy and over 55 with stable Graves' hyperthyroidism, was used to find distinguishing TCR V-J signatures. An independent validation cohort of under 20 hyperthyroidism patients and about 16 patients who later progressed to ophthalmopathy tested prospective prediction of ophthalmopathy. For training and testing, the 100 or so patients in the discovery cohort were randomly divided in a 7:3 ratio. The study also compared thyroid tissue and blood T-cell repertoires from roughly 6 Graves' hyperthyroidism patients. Following sampling, methimazole starting at 30 mg daily was given to hyperthyroidism patients, and high-dose intravenous methylprednisolone was given to ophthalmopathy patients. Libraries were constructed in a second round of multiplex PCR, after which size selection and purification were performed. Paired-end sequencing of the libraries was performed with 100 bp reads on an Illumina HiSeq2000. SOAPnuke was used to process the raw data, with reads discarded if the reads contained adapters or uncalled bases, had a mean Phred below 15, or lacked an exact constant-primer or identifier match. COPE v1.2.5 was used to merge the high-quality paired reads, and each unique nucleotide sequence was defined as a clonotype. MiTCR v1.1 was used to align the clonotypes against IMGT TRBV, TRBD and TRBJ reference segments. The analysis was restricted to V-J combinations with a frequency above 0.0001, which together covered 99.2% of the repertoires. A TCS score was defined as the ratio of F50 (clonal expansion) to E x V (chaos), with BLOSUM62-based TCRdist applied between CDR3 peptides within each V-J. Welch's t-statistics and random forest reduced just over 500 V-J features to 10 to 15, which were used in a naive Bayes classifier (R e1071). Sample size was not statistically predetermined, and investigators were not blinded to group allocation. According to the paper, TCR Vbeta CDR3 sequencing was carried out on over 130 peripheral blood samples, which came from approximately 43 ophthalmopathy, under 80 hyperthyroidism and roughly 17 progressor patients.

The receptor chain draws on TRBV18 and TRBJ2-7, with TRBD1 identical over 9 junction bases. The sample in question was peripheral blood mononuclear cells (PBMCs), obtained at new diagnosis, from a patient treated with antithyroid drugs. The receptor comes from a woman in her thirties with Graves disease. Donor details come from another sample of the same person, matched by shared clones. Read as DNA, the sequence is TGTGCCAGCTCCCGGACAGGGGATAGGGCCCCCCGCTACGAGCAGTACTTC. Its protein is CASSRTGDRAPRYEQYF.